A selection of T cell receptor beta chains follows, all from one sample in a study of PD-L1 blockade in urothelial cancer. Repertoires were generated with immunoSEQ multiplex PCR, while TCRdb's copy carries only in-frame clones and drops some. This table holds fewer than 85,000 clones, 84% found once. Material: PBMCs, obtained around atezolizumab (anti-PD-L1) treatment. The receptors were sampled from a woman in her sixties or seventies with urothelial cancer. The CDR3 runs from the conserved cysteine through the conserved F or W. Fields, in order: D gene, V gene, J gene, clone size, CDR3 protein, CDR3 DNA. A D gene is named only where the DNA matches it firmly. A row's size may be missing; if present it is once, few, many or a size class.

TRBD2	TRBV5-5	TRBJ2-5	once	CASSLGAGAGQETQYF	TGTGCCAGCAGCTTGGGGGCGGGAGCGGGGCAAGAGACCCAGTACTTC
-	TRBV4-1	TRBJ2-5	-	CASSRGQQETQYF	TGCGCCAGCAGCCGAGGACAGCAAGAGACCCAGTACTTC
-	TRBV10-3	TRBJ1-2	-	CAIKQARSQANYGYTF	TGTGCCATCAAACAGGCACGTAGTCAAGCTAACTATGGCTACACCTTC
TRBD1	TRBV5-4	TRBJ2-1	-	CASSSGQGGNEQFF	TGTGCCAGCAGCTCAGGACAGGGGGGGAATGAGCAGTTCTTC
TRBD2	TRBV5-1	TRBJ2-7	-	CASSRRSGSDEQYF	TGCGCCAGCAGCCGACGGAGCGGGAGCGATGAGCAGTACTTC
TRBD2	TRBV28	TRBJ2-3	-	CASDSGISTDTQYF	TGTGCCAGCGACAGCGGGATCAGCACAGATACGCAGTATTTT
-	TRBV6-5	TRBJ2-5	-	CASSPTLGAQYF	TGTGCCAGCAGCCCTACTCTAGGGGCCCAGTACTTC
-	TRBV27	TRBJ1-4	-	CASSPSGSRDEKLFF	TGTGCCAGCAGTCCCTCGGGGAGTCGGGATGAAAAACTGTTTTTT
-	TRBV2	TRBJ2-3	-	CASSDRGDTQYF	TGTGCCAGCAGTGATCGGGGAGATACGCAGTATTTT
TRBD2	TRBV4-2	TRBJ2-3	-	CASGTSGGTQYF	TGTGCCAGCGGAACTAGCGGGGGGACGCAGTATTTT
-	TRBV18	TRBJ2-5	-	CASSPRDGGEETQYF	TGTGCCAGCTCACCACGCGACGGAGGGGAAGAGACCCAGTACTTC
TRBD1	TRBV7-2	TRBJ1-4	-	CASSLVGTANEKLFF	TGTGCCAGCAGCTTAGTAGGGACAGCTAATGAAAAACTGTTTTTT
-	TRBV10-1	TRBJ2-7	-	CASSGGDSFDEQYF	TGCGCCAGCAGTGGGGGGGACAGTTTCGACGAGCAGTACTTC
-	TRBV2	TRBJ2-7	-	CASRLFGYEQYF	TGTGCCAGCAGACTATTCGGGTACGAGCAGTACTTC
-	TRBV10-3	TRBJ1-1	-	CAMAALRDTEAFF	TGTGCGATGGCGGCCTTGAGGGACACTGAAGCTTTCTTT
TRBD1	TRBV19	TRBJ1-2	-	CASTAGTGGNYGYTF	TGTGCCAGTACCGCCGGGACAGGGGGAAACTATGGCTACACCTTC
-	TRBV6-5	TRBJ1-3	-	CASSFDRTGNTIYF	TGTGCCAGCAGCTTCGACAGAACTGGAAACACCATATATTTT
TRBD2	TRBV27	TRBJ2-3	-	CASSLLLAGGLTDTQYF	TGTGCCAGCAGTTTATTACTAGCGGGGGGTTTGACAGATACGCAGTATTTT
-	TRBV7-2	TRBJ2-7	-	CASSPTGYEQYF	TGTGCCAGCAGCCCAACAGGATACGAGCAGTACTTC
TRBD1	TRBV10-3	TRBJ2-4	-	CAIPRPRQGTKNIQYF	TGTGCCATCCCGAGACCCCGACAGGGAACCAAAAACATTCAGTACTTC
-	TRBV5-4	TRBJ1-1	-	CASSLKGLRNTEAFF	TGTGCCAGCAGCTTGAAGGGGCTACGGAACACTGAAGCTTTCTTT
TRBD1	TRBV5-6	TRBJ1-2	-	CASSLVQGGIGTF	TGTGCCAGCAGCTTGGTACAGGGGGGTATCGGCACCTTC
TRBD1	TRBV7-8	TRBJ2-3	-	CASSSTGTGGTDTQYF	TGTGCCAGCAGCTCGACCGGGACAGGGGGCACAGATACGCAGTATTTT
-	TRBV11-3	TRBJ2-7	-	CASSLDQLSGEQYF	TGTGCCAGCAGCTTAGACCAACTATCGGGCGAGCAGTACTTC
-	TRBV5-1	TRBJ1-1	-	CASSRLPGEVAEAFF	TGCGCCAGCAGCCGACTTCCGGGAGAGGTCGCTGAAGCTTTCTTT
TRBD2	TRBV7-6	TRBJ2-2	-	CATSGTNTGELFF	TGTGCTACAAGCGGGACTAACACCGGGGAGCTGTTTTTT
-	TRBV7-9	TRBJ2-5	-	CASSLALSGQETQYF	TGTGCCAGCAGCTTAGCGCTCAGCGGCCAAGAGACCCAGTACTTC
-	TRBV30	TRBJ1-1	once	CAWRREVNTEAFF	TGTGCCTGGAGACGGGAGGTGAACACTGAAGCTTTCTTT